The 25 T cell receptor beta chains presented below share a single source sample, sequenced in a study of beta chain features in type 1 diabetes. The whole isolated RNA underwent reverse transcription, so sequencing captured expressed TCRB transcripts. Profiled with immunoSEQ multiplex PCR; TCRdb holds only in-frame clones, not every one. The table includes 350,000 to 400,000 clones, about 15% detected once. The sample consisted of naive CD4+ T cells from blood. The origin of the receptors is a woman under 30 in good health.

The chain links TRBV9 to TRBJ2-7, with 9 bases matching TRBD1. CDR1 is SGDLS and CDR2 is YYNGEE in the germline V gene. Trimming took 4 bases from V and 6 from J; bases not matched to a gene: 11. This CDR3 comprises 15 residues. The CDR3 DNA follows: TGTGCCAGCAGCATCCGGGACAGGGCCCTTTCCGAGCAGTACTTC. Translating gives CASSIRDRALSEQYF.

The chain employs TRBV7-9 and TRBJ1-1; D is undetermined. The CDR3 consists of 13 residues. The germline gives CDR1 SEHNR, CDR2 FQNEAQ (reference sequence). Trimming stripped 0 bases from V and 4 bases from J, with 6 bases between. CDR3 residues: CASSLASPTEAFF. Here the CDR3 DNA reads TGTGCCAGCAGCTTAGCTAGCCCCACTGAAGCTTTCTTT.

The chain joins TRBV30 to TRBJ1-2; D is perhaps TRBD1 (5 bases). V dropped 3 bases and J dropped 7 bases, with 15 bases sitting between them. The CDR3 extends over 13 amino acids. CDR1 is GTSNPN, CDR2 SVGIG, per germline (reference sequence). The chain's CDR3 is CAWSTGSGPGYTF. The CDR3 DNA reads as TGTGCCTGGAGCACAGGTAGCGGGCCTGGCTACACCTTC.

The chain recombines TRBV30 with TRBJ2-2; D not resolved. Germline lookup yields CDR1 GTSNPN and CDR2 SVGIG (reference sequence). Trimming took 0 bases from V and 2 from J, leaving 7 bases between them. The CDR3 runs 14 residues. CDR3 protein: CAWSVHPNTGELFF. The CDR3 region has the DNA TGTGCCTGGAGTGTACATCCAAACACCGGGGAGCTGTTTTTT.

This clone was counted a few times. The chain links TRBV6-4 to TRBJ1-2, with D possibly matching TRBD1 (6 bases). Germline CDR1 and CDR2: MRHNA and SNTAGT. The CDR3 length is 15 residues. V lost 4 bases and J 0 bases, leaving 12 bases between the germline ends. The CDR3 loop reads CASSVGTHANYGYTF. The CDR3 DNA sequence: TGTGCCAGCAGTGTAGGGACACACGCTAACTATGGCTACACCTTC.

This clone was seen a handful of times. V gene TRBV13 combines with J gene TRBJ1-1; D remains unclear. This CDR3 comprises 13 residues. The germline V and J ends were trimmed by 5 bases and 4 bases, with 11 bases remaining between them. The germline gives CDR1 PRHDT, CDR2 FYEKMQ (reference sequence). CDR3 in DNA: TGTGCCAGCAGCCGTGGAGAGGTCACTGAAGCTTTCTTT. This sequence encodes CASSRGEVTEAFF.

This clone was observed a handful of times. The CDR3 DNA reads as TGTGCCAGCAGTTTATGGAGCGAGCAGTACTTC. Protein sequence: CASSLWSEQYF. The gene calls are TRBV27 and TRBJ2-7; D gene uncertain. The length of the CDR3 is 11 residues. V was cut by 1 base and J by 6 bases, with 4 bases left in between. Germline CDR1 is MNHEY and CDR2 is SMNVEV (reference sequence).

The chain carries TRBV28 and TRBJ1-4; weak D call: TRBD1 (6 bases). Germline-derived CDR1 and CDR2 are MDHEN and SYDVKM. Trimming stripped 7 bases from V and 8 bases from J, with 20 bases between. The CDR3 runs to 15 residues. The CDR3 coding sequence is TGTGCCAGCATTTCCCCAGGGGCGCTCGGCGAAAAACTGTTTTTT. It codes for CASISPGALGEKLFF.

This chain uses TRBV6-5 with TRBJ1-2; D possibly corresponds to TRBD1 (6 bases). The CDR3 extends over 15 amino acids. The germline V gene has CDR1 MNHEY and CDR2 SVGAGI. Trimming shortened V by 0 bases and J by 1 base, and 9 bases separated the two germline ends. The chain's CDR3 is CASSYSTGFNYGYTF. The CDR3 DNA is TGTGCCAGCAGTTACTCGACAGGTTTTAACTATGGCTACACCTTC.

J is TRBJ2-1 and V is TRBV30; TRBD2 matches 9 bases. This CDR3 spans 14 amino acids. Trimming at V came to 0 bases and at J to 5 bases, leaving 2 bases not matched to a gene. The germline V gene has CDR1 GTSNPN and CDR2 SVGIG (reference sequence). CDR3 sequence: CAWSVAGGHNEQFF. CDR3 DNA sequence: TGTGCCTGGAGTGTTGCGGGAGGGCACAATGAGCAGTTCTTC.

The V call is TRBV6-5, the J call TRBJ2-4; TRBD1 might be the D (5 bases). This CDR3 comprises 16 residues. Germline-derived CDR1 and CDR2 are MNHEY and SVGAGI. The V and J ends lost 2 bases and 4 bases respectively, with 15 bases between them. The CDR3 sequence is CASSYLGAADKNIQYF. CDR3 nucleotides: TGTGCCAGCAGTTACCTTGGGGCGGCCGATAAAAACATTCAGTACTTC.

This clone was seen more than once but under ten times. The genes are TRBV29-1 and TRBJ2-6, with D uncertain. V dropped 0 bases and J dropped 0 bases, with 12 bases sitting between them. Germline CDR1 and CDR2: SQVTM and ANQGSEA. The CDR3 covers 17 residues. DNA for the CDR3: TGCAGCGTTGAAGATCGGGTGCTGAGCTCTGGGGCCAACGTCCTGACTTTC. This codes for CSVEDRVLSSGANVLTF.

This chain joins TRBV14 and TRBJ2-5; 7 bases match TRBD1. This CDR3 has 16 residues. After removal of 0 bases from V and 2 bases from J, the junction contained 6 bases not matched to a gene. The germline gives CDR1 SGHDN, CDR2 FVKESK. The CDR3 DNA sequence: TGTGCCAGCAGCCAAGATCCCCGGACAGGACAAGAGACCCAGTACTTC. Translation: CASSQDPRTGQETQYF. Together with reference TRBV14 and TRBJ2-5, the CDR3 gives the full variable domain: EAGVTQFPSHSVIEKGQTVTLRCDPISGHDNLYWYRRVMGKEIKFLLHFVKESKQDESGMPNNRFLAERTGGTYSTLKVQPAELEDSGVYFCASSQDPRTGQETQYFGPGTRLLVL.

V gene TRBV10-3 combines with J gene TRBJ2-5; 7 nucleotides line up with TRBD1. Germline V lookup: CDR1 ENHRY, CDR2 SYGVKD. The CDR3 is made up of 12 amino acids. V lost 10 bases, J lost 3 bases, and 5 bases stayed unmatched. The CDR3 sequence is CATMGQKETQYF. CDR3 sequence (DNA): TGTGCCACCATGGGACAGAAAGAGACCCAGTACTTC.

In its sample, this clone was seen a few times. The chain couples TRBV5-1 to TRBJ2-7; TRBD2 agrees at 7 bases. V shed 4 bases and J 2 bases; nucleotides not matched to a gene: 6. The V gene's germline CDR1 is SGHRS and CDR2 YFSETQ. This CDR3 spans 14 amino acids. CDR3 residues: CASSRVAGAYEQYF. CDR3 nucleotide sequence: TGCGCCAGCAGCCGTGTAGCGGGTGCCTACGAGCAGTACTTC.

Only a few counts were recorded for this clone. The V gene is TRBV7-9, the J gene TRBJ1-3; D is uncertain. The CDR3 is 15 amino acids. Germline V gives CDR1 SEHNR, CDR2 FQNEAQ (reference sequence). Trimming took 1 base from V and 1 from J, leaving 8 bases between them. The CDR3, as DNA: TGTGCCAGCAGCTTAGATCGGGAGTCTGGAAACACCATATATTTT. This codes for CASSLDRESGNTIYF.

This chain joins TRBV9 and TRBJ2-3, with 12 bases identical to TRBD2. The CDR3 covers 15 residues. Germline lookup yields CDR1 SGDLS and CDR2 YYNGEE. V was pared by 3 bases and J by 4 bases, with 3 bases of the junction left unmatched. The CDR3, as DNA: TGTGCCAGCAGCGCGACTAGCGGGAGCGCAGATACGCAGTATTTT. Translation: CASSATSGSADTQYF.

This clone has a handful of counts. The chain has TRBV4-1 and TRBJ2-7, with D perhaps matching TRBD1 (5 bases). The ends were cut back, 0 bases at V and 4 bases at J, with 13 bases in the middle. This CDR3 has 15 amino acids. The V gene's germline CDR1 is MGHRA and CDR2 YSYEKL. This CDR3 reads CASSQDPQGVYEQYF. CDR3 DNA: TGCGCCAGCAGCCAAGATCCGCAGGGTGTTTACGAGCAGTACTTC.

The gene calls are TRBV4-2 and TRBJ2-1; D gene uncertain. V was trimmed by 0 bases and J by 4 bases, leaving 7 bases between them. The germline V gene has CDR1 LGHNA and CDR2 YNFKEQ. CDR3 length equals 14 residues. CDR3 amino acids: CASSQDSYYNEQFF. The DNA of the CDR3 is TGTGCCAGCAGCCAAGATTCCTATTACAATGAGCAGTTCTTC.

This clone was observed a handful of times. The rearrangement links TRBV30 to TRBJ1-1; D possibly corresponds to TRBD1 (5 bases). CDR1 and CDR2 from the germline V gene are GTSNPN and SVGIG (reference sequence). V gave up 4 bases and J gave up 6 bases, with 9 bases separating them. The CDR3 runs 11 residues. The CDR3 loop reads CAWTGISEAFF. CDR3 in DNA: TGTGCCTGGACAGGGATTTCTGAAGCTTTCTTT.

The gene calls are TRBV6-5 and TRBJ2-3; 8 bases agree with TRBD2. The germline V gene has CDR1 MNHEY and CDR2 SVGAGI. CDR3 length: 13 amino acids. V was clipped by 5 bases and J by 5 bases; unmatched bases: 3. The CDR3 is CASSTGGVDTQYF. As DNA, the CDR3 is TGTGCCAGCAGTACCGGGGGGGTAGATACGCAGTATTTT.

The chain combines TRBV18 with TRBJ2-7; maybe TRBD1 (6 bases). CDR1 and CDR2 from the germline V gene are KGHSH and LQKENI. V was trimmed by 3 bases and J by 1 base, leaving 19 bases between them. The CDR3 has 17 residues. The CDR3 DNA is TGTGCCAGCTCACCCTTTATGCCAGGGGAATCGTCCTACGAGCAGTACTTC. This sequence encodes CASSPFMPGESSYEQYF.

V gene TRBV15 combines with J gene TRBJ2-3, with D possibly matching TRBD2 (5 bases). The V and J ends lost 4 bases and 7 bases respectively, with 9 bases between them. This CDR3 comprises 12 residues. Germline V lookup: CDR1 LNHNV, CDR2 YYDKDF (reference sequence). The CDR3 is CATSTSRNTQYF. For the CDR3, the DNA is TGTGCCACCAGCACTAGCAGGAATACGCAGTATTTT.

The table lists this clone with a few counts. The same CDR3 also results from other DNA sequences found in this sample. J is TRBJ2-5 and V is TRBV18, with D possibly matching TRBD2 (5 bases). This CDR3 has 13 amino acids. Trimming cost V 2 bases and J 5 bases, with 9 bases left between them. From germline, CDR1 is KGHSH and CDR2 LQKENI. CDR3: CASSPGLGETQYF. The CDR3 DNA reads TGTGCCAGCTCACCAGGACTGGGGGAGACCCAGTACTTC. Full variable domain (outside the CDR3, taken from reference TRBV18 and TRBJ2-5): NAGVMQNPRHLVRRRGQEARLRCSPMKGHSHVYWYRQLPEEGLKFMVYLQKENIIDESGMPKERFSAEFPKEGPSILRIQQVVRGDSAAYFCASSPGLGETQYFGPGTRLLVL.

The rearrangement links TRBV28 to TRBJ1-4, with 7 bases that match TRBD1. The CDR3 sequence is 17 residues long. The germline CDR1 and CDR2 sequences are MDHEN and SYDVKM. V shed 1 base and J 1 base; nucleotides not matched to a gene: 6. The CDR3 reads CASSLSGRGRTNEKLFF. CDR3 DNA: TGTGCCAGCAGTTTATCTGGCAGGGGGAGAACTAATGAAAAACTGTTTTTT.